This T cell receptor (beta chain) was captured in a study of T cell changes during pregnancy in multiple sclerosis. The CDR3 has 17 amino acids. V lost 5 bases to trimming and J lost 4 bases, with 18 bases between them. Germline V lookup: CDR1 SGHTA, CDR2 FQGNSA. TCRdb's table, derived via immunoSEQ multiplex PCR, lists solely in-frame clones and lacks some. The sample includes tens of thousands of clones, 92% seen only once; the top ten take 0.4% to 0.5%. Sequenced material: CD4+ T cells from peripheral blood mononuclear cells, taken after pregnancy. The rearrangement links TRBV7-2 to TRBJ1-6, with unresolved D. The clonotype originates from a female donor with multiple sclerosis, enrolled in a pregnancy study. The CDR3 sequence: CASSPPGAERYNSPLHF. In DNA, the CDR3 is TGTGCCAGCAGCCCCCCGGGAGCCGAGAGATATAATTCACCCCTCCACTTT.